Listed below are T cell receptor beta chains from one sample, sequenced in a study of blood T cell repertoires in COVID-19. Clones were read by immunoSEQ multiplex PCR, and TCRdb kept only the in-frame ones, dropping some. This table holds 300,000 to 450,000 clones, more than 75% found once. The sequenced material came from PBMCs or T cells enriched from blood (not recorded which). The receptor set was obtained from a woman in her twenties or thirties who had recovered from COVID-19. The CDR3 runs from the conserved cysteine through the conserved F or W. The order of the fields is CDR3 DNA, CDR3 protein, J gene, D gene, V gene, clone size. D genes are given only for firm matches. Clone size is not always given. Where it is, it says once, few, many or a class for expanded clones.

TGTGCCAGCTTCTCTTCGACAGGGGGTAATTCACCCCTCCACTTT CASFSSTGGNSPLHF TRBJ1-6 TRBD1 TRBV28 .
TGTGCCACTACACAGGCGAACTATGGCTACACCTTC CATTQANYGYTF TRBJ1-2 . TRBV28 .
TGTGCCAGCAGCCGAAGGACAACCGCAGATACGCAGTATTTT CASSRRTTADTQYF TRBJ2-3 . TRBV7-9 .
TGTGCCAGCAGCTTATGGGCCAGCCTCAGCTATGGCTACACCTTC CASSLWASLSYGYTF TRBJ1-2 . TRBV13 few
TGTGCCAGCAGCTTATCAATACGGCGGGCTAATCAGCCCCAGCATTTT CASSLSIRRANQPQHF TRBJ1-5 . TRBV7-2 few
TGTGCCAGCTCGCCCGGACTAGGAGCGGAGACCCAGTACTTC CASSPGLGAETQYF TRBJ2-5 TRBD2 TRBV18 .
TGCAGCGTTGGACAGGGGGTGATGAACACTGAAGCTTTCTTT CSVGQGVMNTEAFF TRBJ1-1 TRBD1 TRBV29-1 .
TGTGCCAGCGGAGACAGTAATCAGCCCCAGCATTTT CASGDSNQPQHF TRBJ1-5 . TRBV7-6 .
TGTGCCAGCAGCTCCACCTCCGGGACAATAGGAAAACTGTTTTTT CASSSTSGTIGKLFF TRBJ1-4 . TRBV7-8 once
TGTGCCAGCAGTGAGGACACCTATAGCAATCAGCCCCAGCATTTT CASSEDTYSNQPQHF TRBJ1-5 . TRBV2 .
TGCAGCGTTGAAGAGCCGGGACTAGCGGGAAATGAGCAGTTCTTC CSVEEPGLAGNEQFF TRBJ2-1 TRBD2 TRBV29-1 .
TGCGCCAGCAGCTTGGAAGGGACAGGGAACTACGAGCAGTACTTC CASSLEGTGNYEQYF TRBJ2-7 TRBD1 TRBV5-1 .
TGTGCCAGCAGCTGGGGACAGGGCCCTAATTCACCCCTCCACTTT CASSWGQGPNSPLHF TRBJ1-6 TRBD1 TRBV3-1/TRBV3-2 .
TGTGCGTCCGGCGGGCCACGCACAGATACGCAGTATTTT CASGGPRTDTQYF TRBJ2-3 . TRBV5-4 once
TGTGCCTGGAACGCCAGGAACACTGAAGCTTTCTTT CAWNARNTEAFF TRBJ1-1 . TRBV30 .
TGTGCCAGTAGCGGACAGGGGGCTAGCACCGGGGAGCTGTTTTTT CASSGQGASTGELFF TRBJ2-2 TRBD1 TRBV19 .
TGTGCCAGCAGGGGTAGCAGACAAGAGACCCAGTACTTC CASRGSRQETQYF TRBJ2-5 . TRBV6-5 once
TGTGCCAGCAGTAATAGGGGATCACCCCTCCACTTT CASSNRGSPLHF TRBJ1-6 . TRBV2 once
TGCGCCAGCAGCCAAAGCATGGACAGGGGAACGCCCGAGAAGGGCTACACCTTC CASSQSMDRGTPEKGYTF TRBJ1-2 TRBD1 TRBV4-1 .
TGCGCCAGCAGGAGGGAGGACACTGAAGCTTTCTTT CASRREDTEAFF TRBJ1-1 . TRBV5-1 few
TGTGCCCCCTTTAGTGGCGGAATCACAGATACGCAGTATTTT CAPFSGGITDTQYF TRBJ2-3 . TRBV24-1 .
TGCGCCAGCAGCCCTAACCCAGGGAATCAGCCCCAGCATTTT CASSPNPGNQPQHF TRBJ1-5 . TRBV5-1 .
TGTGCCAGTAGTCCCGGGGTCGTTGAAGCTTTCTTT CASSPGVVEAFF TRBJ1-1 . TRBV19 few
TGTGCCAGTAGTGCCACAGGGTTGGCAACGAACACTGAAGCTTTCTTT CASSATGLATNTEAFF TRBJ1-1 . TRBV19 .
TGTGCCAGCAGTCCGCGGCGGGTGCGGGGGGCAAAAGGCACAGATACGCAGTATTTT CASSPRRVRGAKGTDTQYF TRBJ2-3 TRBD2 TRBV27 .
TGTGCCAGCAGCCCCCGGACTAGCGGGGACAACACAGATACGCAGTATTTT CASSPRTSGDNTDTQYF TRBJ2-3 TRBD2 TRBV4-2 .
TGTGCCATCAGACAAGGTAGCTCAGATTCACCCCTCCACTTT CAIRQGSSDSPLHF TRBJ1-6 . TRBV10-3 .
TGTGCCAGCAGCCGGGGACAGGGGACCTACGAGCAGTACTTC CASSRGQGTYEQYF TRBJ2-7 TRBD1 TRBV11-3 once
TGTGCCAGCAGCTTAAAGGTGCGGCAGGGCCCAAATTCACCCCTCCACTTT CASSLKVRQGPNSPLHF TRBJ1-6 . TRBV7-9 .
TGTGCCTGGAGCGCCATTCTTCTCCGGGACAGCTCCTACGAGCAGTACTTC CAWSAILLRDSSYEQYF TRBJ2-7 TRBD1 TRBV30 .
TGCGCCAGCAGATTGACAGAAACCTATGGCTACACCTTC CASRLTETYGYTF TRBJ1-2 . TRBV5-1 .
TGTGCCAGCAGTCCCGCAGGGGGCGGCGAAGAGACCCAGTACTTC CASSPAGGGEETQYF TRBJ2-5 TRBD1 TRBV28 .
TGTGCCAGCAGCTTGGCTCCAGGGGGGACCACTGAAGCTTTCTTT CASSLAPGGTTEAFF TRBJ1-1 TRBD1 TRBV5-8 .
TGTGCCAGCAGTTTCGGACAGGGTCAGCCCCAGCATTTT CASSFGQGQPQHF TRBJ1-5 TRBD1 TRBV12-3/TRBV12-4 .
TGTGCCAGCAGCGCTCTGGGACTTCAAAATGAAAAACTGTTTTTT CASSALGLQNEKLFF TRBJ1-4 . TRBV25-1 .
TGCGCCAGAACTGGGGACAGGAGGCAAGAGACCCAGTACTTC CARTGDRRQETQYF TRBJ2-5 TRBD1 TRBV5-1 .
TGTGCCTCCCATCAGGGAGGGAGGGGCTATGGCTACACCTTC CASHQGGRGYGYTF TRBJ1-2 . TRBV6-5 .
TGTGCCAGCAGCCTAAGGGACTTCGGGTACGAGCAGTACTTC CASSLRDFGYEQYF TRBJ2-7 . TRBV13 .
TGTGCCAGCAGTGGGACAGATCTTAGCAATCAGCCCCAGCATTTT CASSGTDLSNQPQHF TRBJ1-5 . TRBV2 .
TGTGCCAGCAGTCAAAATCAGCCCCAGCATTTT CASSQNQPQHF TRBJ1-5 . TRBV6-5 .
TGTGCCACCGCGAAGGGGTCCGGGTCACCCCTCCACTTT CATAKGSGSPLHF TRBJ1-6 . TRBV6-5 .
TGTGCCAGCAGCGTAGGTGTGGGGGGGCCCACTGAGCAGTTCTTC CASSVGVGGPTEQFF TRBJ2-1 . TRBV9 .
TGTGCTAGTGGTTTAGGGGGGGGCGGGGGGCCCAATCAGCCCCAGCATTTT CASGLGGGGGPNQPQHF TRBJ1-5 . TRBV12-5 .
TGTGCCAGCAGTGAATATACCGGGAACTCCTACGAGCAGTACTTC CASSEYTGNSYEQYF TRBJ2-7 . TRBV25-1 .
TGCGCCAGCAGCCAAGACCCGGACGGGAGTGAGCAGTTCTTC CASSQDPDGSEQFF TRBJ2-1 . TRBV4-3 .
TGTGCCAGCAGCTTAGGGGGGCCGGAAGATACGCAGTATTTT CASSLGGPEDTQYF TRBJ2-3 . TRBV7-2 .
TGTGCCAGCAGCACGTTCAGCGGGGCCCTTAACAATGAGCAGTTCTTC CASSTFSGALNNEQFF TRBJ2-1 TRBD2 TRBV7-9 .
TGTGCCTGGACCAAAGGGGGGAACACTGAAGCTTTCTTT CAWTKGGNTEAFF TRBJ1-1 . TRBV30 .
TGCGCCAGCAGCCCCAGGGGTTCTGGGGAGCTGTTTTTT CASSPRGSGELFF TRBJ2-2 . TRBV5-1 .
TGTGCCAGCAGCCAAGGGACAGTAGGTGGTGAAAAACTGTTTTTT CASSQGTVGGEKLFF TRBJ1-4 TRBD1 TRBV11-2 .
TGTGCCTGGAACGTCCTGGCGGGGCGCGATTCACCCCTCCACTTT CAWNVLAGRDSPLHF TRBJ1-6 . TRBV30 .